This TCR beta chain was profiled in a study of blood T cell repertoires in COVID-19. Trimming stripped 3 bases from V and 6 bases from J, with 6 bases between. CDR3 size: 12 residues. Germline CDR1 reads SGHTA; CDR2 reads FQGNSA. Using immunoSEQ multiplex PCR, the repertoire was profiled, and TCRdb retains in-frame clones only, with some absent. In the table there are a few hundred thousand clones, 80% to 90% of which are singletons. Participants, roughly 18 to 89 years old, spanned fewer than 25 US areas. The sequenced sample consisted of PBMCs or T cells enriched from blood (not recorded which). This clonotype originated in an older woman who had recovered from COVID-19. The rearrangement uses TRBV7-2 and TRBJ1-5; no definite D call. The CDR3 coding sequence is TGTGCCAGCAGCTTGTTCGGTCAGCCCCAGCATTTT. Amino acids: CASSLFGQPQHF.